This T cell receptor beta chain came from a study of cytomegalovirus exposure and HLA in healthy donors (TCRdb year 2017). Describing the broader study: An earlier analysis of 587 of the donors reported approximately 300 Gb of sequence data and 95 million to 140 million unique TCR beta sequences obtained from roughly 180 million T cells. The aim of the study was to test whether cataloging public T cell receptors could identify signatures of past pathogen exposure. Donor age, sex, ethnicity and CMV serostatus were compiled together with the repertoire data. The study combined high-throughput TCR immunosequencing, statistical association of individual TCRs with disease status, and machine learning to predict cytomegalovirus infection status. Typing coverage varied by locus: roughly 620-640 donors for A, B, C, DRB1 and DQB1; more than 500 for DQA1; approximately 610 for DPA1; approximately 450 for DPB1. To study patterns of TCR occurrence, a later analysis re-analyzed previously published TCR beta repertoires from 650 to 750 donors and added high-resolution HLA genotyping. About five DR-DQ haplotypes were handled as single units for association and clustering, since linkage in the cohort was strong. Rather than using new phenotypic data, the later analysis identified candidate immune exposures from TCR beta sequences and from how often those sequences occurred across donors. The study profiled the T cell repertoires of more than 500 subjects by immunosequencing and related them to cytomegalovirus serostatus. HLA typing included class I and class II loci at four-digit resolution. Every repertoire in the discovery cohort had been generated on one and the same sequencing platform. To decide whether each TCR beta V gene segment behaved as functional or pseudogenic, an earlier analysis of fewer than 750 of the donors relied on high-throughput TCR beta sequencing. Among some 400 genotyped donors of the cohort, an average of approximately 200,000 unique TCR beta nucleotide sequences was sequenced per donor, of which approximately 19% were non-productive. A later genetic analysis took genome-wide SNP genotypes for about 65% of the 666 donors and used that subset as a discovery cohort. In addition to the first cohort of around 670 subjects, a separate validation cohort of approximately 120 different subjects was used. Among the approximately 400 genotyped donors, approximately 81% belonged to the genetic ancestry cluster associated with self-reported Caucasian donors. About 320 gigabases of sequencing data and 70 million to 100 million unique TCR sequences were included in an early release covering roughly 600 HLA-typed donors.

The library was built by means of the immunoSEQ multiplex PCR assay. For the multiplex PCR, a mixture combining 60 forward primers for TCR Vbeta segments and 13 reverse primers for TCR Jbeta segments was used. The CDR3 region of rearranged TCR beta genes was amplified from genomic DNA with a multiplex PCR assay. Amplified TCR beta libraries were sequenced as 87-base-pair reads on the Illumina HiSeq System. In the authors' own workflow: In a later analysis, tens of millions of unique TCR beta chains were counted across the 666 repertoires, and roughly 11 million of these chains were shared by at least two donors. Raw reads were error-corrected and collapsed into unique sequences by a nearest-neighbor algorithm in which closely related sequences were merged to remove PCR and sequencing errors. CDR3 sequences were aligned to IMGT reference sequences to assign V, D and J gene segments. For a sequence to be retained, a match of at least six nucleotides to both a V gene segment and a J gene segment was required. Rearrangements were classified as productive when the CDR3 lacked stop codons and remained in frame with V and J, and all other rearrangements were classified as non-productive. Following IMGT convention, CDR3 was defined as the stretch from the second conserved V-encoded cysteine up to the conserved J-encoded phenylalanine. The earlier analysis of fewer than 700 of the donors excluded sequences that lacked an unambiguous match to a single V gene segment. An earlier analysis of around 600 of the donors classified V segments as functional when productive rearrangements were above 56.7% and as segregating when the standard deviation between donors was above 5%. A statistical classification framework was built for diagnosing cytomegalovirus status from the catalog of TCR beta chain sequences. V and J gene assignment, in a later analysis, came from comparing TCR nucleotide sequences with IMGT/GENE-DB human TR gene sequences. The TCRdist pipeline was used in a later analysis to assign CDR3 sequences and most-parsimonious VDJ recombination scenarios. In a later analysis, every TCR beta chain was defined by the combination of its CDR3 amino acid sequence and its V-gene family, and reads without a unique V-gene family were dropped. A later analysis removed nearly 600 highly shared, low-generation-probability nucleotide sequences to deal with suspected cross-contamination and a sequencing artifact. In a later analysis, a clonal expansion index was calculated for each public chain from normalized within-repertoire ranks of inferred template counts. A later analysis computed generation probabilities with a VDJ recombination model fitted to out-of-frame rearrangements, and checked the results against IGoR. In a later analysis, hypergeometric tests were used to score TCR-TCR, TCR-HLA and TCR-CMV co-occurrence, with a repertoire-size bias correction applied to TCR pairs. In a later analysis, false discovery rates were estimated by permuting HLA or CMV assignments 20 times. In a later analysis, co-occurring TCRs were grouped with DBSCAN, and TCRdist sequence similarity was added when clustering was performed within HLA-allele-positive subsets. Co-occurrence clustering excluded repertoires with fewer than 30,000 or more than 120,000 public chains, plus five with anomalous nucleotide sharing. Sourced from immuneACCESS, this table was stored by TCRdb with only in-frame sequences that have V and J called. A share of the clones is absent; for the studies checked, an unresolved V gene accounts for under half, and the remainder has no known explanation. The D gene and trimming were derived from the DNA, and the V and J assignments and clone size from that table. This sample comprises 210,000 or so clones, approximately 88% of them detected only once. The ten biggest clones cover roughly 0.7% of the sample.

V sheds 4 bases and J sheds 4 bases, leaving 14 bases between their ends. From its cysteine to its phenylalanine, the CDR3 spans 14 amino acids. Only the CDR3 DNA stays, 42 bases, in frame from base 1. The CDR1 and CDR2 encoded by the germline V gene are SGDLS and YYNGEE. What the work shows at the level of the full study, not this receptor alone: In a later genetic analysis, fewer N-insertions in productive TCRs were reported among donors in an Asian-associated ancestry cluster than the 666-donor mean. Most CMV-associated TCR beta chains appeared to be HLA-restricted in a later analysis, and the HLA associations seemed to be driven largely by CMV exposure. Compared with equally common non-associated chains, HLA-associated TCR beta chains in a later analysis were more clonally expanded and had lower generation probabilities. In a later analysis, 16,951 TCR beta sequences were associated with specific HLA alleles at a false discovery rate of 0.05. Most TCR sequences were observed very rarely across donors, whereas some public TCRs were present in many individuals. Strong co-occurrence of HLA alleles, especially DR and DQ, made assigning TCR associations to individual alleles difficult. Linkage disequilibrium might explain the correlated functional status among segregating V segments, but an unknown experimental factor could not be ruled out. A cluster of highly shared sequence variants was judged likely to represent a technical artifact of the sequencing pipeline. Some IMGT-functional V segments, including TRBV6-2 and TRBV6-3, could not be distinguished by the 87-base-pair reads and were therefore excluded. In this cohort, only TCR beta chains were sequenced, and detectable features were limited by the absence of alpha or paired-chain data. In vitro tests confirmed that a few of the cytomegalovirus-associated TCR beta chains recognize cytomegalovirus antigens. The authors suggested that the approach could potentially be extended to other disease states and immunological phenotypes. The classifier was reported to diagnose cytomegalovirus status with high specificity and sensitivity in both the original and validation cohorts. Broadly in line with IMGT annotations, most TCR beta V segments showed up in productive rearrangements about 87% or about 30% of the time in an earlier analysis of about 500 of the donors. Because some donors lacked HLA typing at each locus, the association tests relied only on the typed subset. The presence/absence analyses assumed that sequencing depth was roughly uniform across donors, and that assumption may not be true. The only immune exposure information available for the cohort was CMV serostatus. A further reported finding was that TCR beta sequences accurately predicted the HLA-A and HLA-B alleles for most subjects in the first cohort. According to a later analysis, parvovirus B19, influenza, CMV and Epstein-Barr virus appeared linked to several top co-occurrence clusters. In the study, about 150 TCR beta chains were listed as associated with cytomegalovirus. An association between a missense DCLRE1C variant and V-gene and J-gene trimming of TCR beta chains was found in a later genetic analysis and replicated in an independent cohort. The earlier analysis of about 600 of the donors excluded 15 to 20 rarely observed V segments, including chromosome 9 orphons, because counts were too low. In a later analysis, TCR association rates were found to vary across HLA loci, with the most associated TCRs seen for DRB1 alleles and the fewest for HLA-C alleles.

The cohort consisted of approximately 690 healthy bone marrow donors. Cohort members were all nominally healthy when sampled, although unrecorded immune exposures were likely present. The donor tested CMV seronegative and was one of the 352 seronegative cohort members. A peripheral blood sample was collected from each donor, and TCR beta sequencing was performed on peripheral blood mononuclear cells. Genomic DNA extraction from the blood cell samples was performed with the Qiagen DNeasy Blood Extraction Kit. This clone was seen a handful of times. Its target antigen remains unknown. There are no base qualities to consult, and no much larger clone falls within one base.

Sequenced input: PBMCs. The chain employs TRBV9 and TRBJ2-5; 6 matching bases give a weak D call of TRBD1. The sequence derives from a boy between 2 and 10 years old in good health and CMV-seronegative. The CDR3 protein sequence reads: CASSREGVPETQYF. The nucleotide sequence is TGTGCCAGCAGCCGAGAGGGGGTACCAGAGACCCAGTACTTC.